The 31 T cell receptor beta chains in this list originate from one sample, sequenced in a study of T cell responses to AZD1222 COVID-19 vaccine. The protocol was immunoSEQ multiplex PCR, while the TCRdb copy is restricted to in-frame clones and leaves out a portion. Of roughly 150,000 clones listed, 92% are singletons. The sample in question was peripheral blood, obtained 28 days after the second AZD1222 dose. The receptor set was obtained from an adult who received the AZD1222 COVID-19 vaccine.

This chain joins TRBV2 and TRBJ1-3; tentative D call: TRBD1 (5 bases). The length of the CDR3 is 15 residues. Germline CDR1 reads SNHLY; CDR2 reads FYNNEI. Trimming took off 7 bases at V and 2 bases at J, with 15 bases between the two ends. The CDR3 nucleotides are TGTGCCAGCATGGGGACCCCCGGGCCTGGAAACACCATATATTTT. Translation gives CASMGTPGPGNTIYF.

This clone was counted between two and nine times. The rearrangement links TRBV5-1 to TRBJ2-1; D may be TRBD1 or TRBD2 (5 bases each). The CDR3 runs to 12 residues. Germline V gives CDR1 SGHRS, CDR2 YFSETQ. Trimming cost V 4 bases and J 11 bases, with 13 bases left between them. The CDR3 loop reads CASSDTGTKQFF. The DNA for the CDR3 is TGCGCCAGCAGCGATACCGGGACCAAGCAGTTCTTC.

The chain has TRBV5-1 and TRBJ1-5; unclear D gene. Germline V gene sequence: CDR1 SGHRS, CDR2 YFSETQ. This CDR3 is 15 amino acids long. Deletions cut 1 base from V and 4 bases from J, with 12 bases between. DNA of the CDR3: TGCGCCAGCAGCTTGCATGGGGTCGGAAATCAGCCCCAGCATTTT. This encodes CASSLHGVGNQPQHF.

This clone was detected only once. CDR3 nucleotide sequence: TGTGCCAGCAGCGAGACTAGCGGGAGAACCCACGAGCAGTACTTC. Protein product: CASSETSGRTHEQYF. V is TRBV3-1 (or the pseudogene TRBV3-2) and J is TRBJ2-7; the match to TRBD2 covers 12 bases. The CDR3 is 15 residues long. Per the germline V gene, CDR1 is LGHDT and CDR2 is YNNKEL (reference sequence). V lost 5 bases, J lost 5 bases, and 7 bases stayed unmatched.

This rearrangement joins TRBV15 to TRBJ1-5, with a possible D match to TRBD1 (6 bases). From germline, CDR1 is LNHNV and CDR2 YYDKDF (reference sequence). The ends were cut back, 2 bases at V and 7 bases at J, with 15 bases in the middle. CDR3 length equals 15 residues. In DNA form, the CDR3 reads TGTGCCACCAGCAGACAGGGGACGTCAGTCCAGCCCCAGCATTTT. This translates into CATSRQGTSVQPQHF.

The J gene is TRBJ2-7, the V gene TRBV6-5; weak D call: TRBD1 (6 bases). Germline loops: CDR1 MNHEY, CDR2 SVGAGI. CDR3 size: 14 residues. The V end lost 4 bases, the J end lost 2 bases, and 12 bases lay between the germline ends. CDR3 residues: CASSLTRDTYEQYF. DNA for the CDR3: TGTGCCAGCAGTTTGACCCGGGACACCTACGAGCAGTACTTC.

There are a few counts of this clone. This rearrangement joins TRBV27 to TRBJ1-2, with D possibly being TRBD1 (5 bases). The germline V gene has CDR1 MNHEY and CDR2 SMNVEV (reference sequence). The CDR3 extends over 14 amino acids. V lost 2 bases to trimming and J lost 3 bases, with 10 bases between them. The CDR3 loop reads CASSLQGLDYGYTF. The CDR3 DNA reads as TGTGCCAGCAGTTTACAGGGTTTGGACTATGGCTACACCTTC.

The table lists this clone with a few counts. The rearrangement uses TRBV11-2 and TRBJ1-1; D uncertain. Trimming pared 4 bases from V and 5 bases from J, leaving 14 bases between. Germline V gene lookup returns CDR1 SGHAT and CDR2 FQNNGV. The CDR3 contains 14 residues. The CDR3 sequence is CASSSYGRPTEAFF. DNA for the CDR3: TGTGCCAGCAGCTCCTACGGCCGACCAACTGAAGCTTTCTTT.

The chain carries TRBV7-3 and TRBJ2-2; 7 nucleotides agree with TRBD1. The CDR3 totals 13 residues. Germline lookup yields CDR1 SGHTA and CDR2 FQGTGA. The ends lost 5 bases at V and 6 bases at J; junction bases unmatched: 3. This chain's CDR3 is CASSLDRAGELFF. CDR3 DNA: TGTGCCAGCAGCCTAGACAGGGCCGGGGAGCTGTTTTTT.

V usage is TRBV6-5 and J usage is TRBJ1-1; D gene ambiguous. Germline CDR1 is MNHEY and CDR2 is SVGAGI. V was pared by 6 bases and J by 5 bases, with 13 bases between. CDR3 length: 13 amino acids. The chain's CDR3 is CASRERAGTEAFF. The DNA for the CDR3 is TGTGCCAGCAGAGAGAGGGCTGGGACTGAAGCTTTCTTT.

This chain links TRBV19 with TRBJ2-5; tentatively, D is TRBD1 or TRBD2 (5 bases each). Germline V gene lookup returns CDR1 LNHDA and CDR2 SQIVND (reference sequence). The CDR3 contains 14 residues. The V end lost 4 bases, the J end lost 5 bases, and 14 bases lay between the germline ends. The CDR3: CASSRDLLAETQYF. In DNA, the CDR3 is TGTGCCAGTAGTAGGGACCTCCTTGCGGAGACCCAGTACTTC.

The chain carries TRBV4-3 and TRBJ2-7, with TRBD1 matching over 11 bases. CDR1 and CDR2 (germline): LGHNA, YSLEER. V shed 0 bases, J shed 4 bases, and the junction held 5 bases outside the gene matches. CDR3 length equals 16 residues. CDR3 nucleotides: TGCGCCAGCAGCCAAGATCCGGGGACAGGGGGTTACGAGCAGTACTTC. Its protein product is CASSQDPGTGGYEQYF.

The chain recombines TRBV27 with TRBJ2-5; D not certain. Germline CDR1 reads MNHEY; CDR2 reads SMNVEV (reference sequence). The V end was cut by 4 bases, the J end by 7 bases, with 13 bases between. The CDR3 totals 13 residues. The CDR3 spells CASSSPQVGTQYF. For the CDR3, the DNA is TGTGCCAGCAGTTCCCCCCAGGTGGGGACCCAGTACTTC.

This sequence joins TRBV3-1 (or the pseudogene TRBV3-2) and TRBJ1-2; 7 positions agree with TRBD1. J was trimmed by 6 bases and V by 4 bases; bases with no gene match: 8. This CDR3 contains 14 residues. Germline V CDR1 and CDR2: LGHDT, YNNKEL (reference sequence). DNA of the CDR3: TGTGCCAGCAGCCGGACTGACAGGGTCGATGGCTACACCTTC. The encoded protein is CASSRTDRVDGYTF.

The chain combines TRBV28 with TRBJ1-2; 11 bases fit TRBD1. The germline V gene encodes CDR1 MDHEN and CDR2 SYDVKM. There are 13 residues in the CDR3. The ends lost 6 bases at V and 8 bases at J; junction bases unmatched: 5. DNA for the CDR3: TGTGCCAGCAGAGGGACAGGGGGTTACGGCTACACCTTC. Its protein is CASRGTGGYGYTF.

The J gene is TRBJ2-7, the V gene TRBV19, with D maybe TRBD1 (6 bases). Germline V CDR1 and CDR2: LNHDA, SQIVND (reference sequence). V was clipped by 5 bases and J by 2 bases, with 13 bases between them. The CDR3 is made up of 14 amino acids. The CDR3 region is CASSREGVPYEQYF. CDR3 nucleotides: TGTGCCAGTAGTCGAGAGGGGGTGCCCTACGAGCAGTACTTC.

CDR3 nucleotides: TGTGCCAGCAGTGCCGCCTCGGGGGTCGGCCGAGACACCGGGGAGCTGTTTTTT. Its protein product is CASSAASGVGRDTGELFF. The rearrangement links TRBV6-4 to TRBJ2-2; tentatively, D is TRBD2 (6 bases). In germline, CDR1 is MRHNA, CDR2 SNTAGT. There are 18 residues in the CDR3. Trimming removed 4 bases at V and 3 bases at J, with 21 bases between.

The J gene is TRBJ1-2, the V gene TRBV28; D remains unclear. CDR3 length equals 13 residues. Per germline, CDR1 MDHEN and CDR2 SYDVKM. V lost 2 bases to trimming and J lost 4 bases, with 8 bases between them. The CDR3 spells CASSLEHGYGYTF. The CDR3 coding sequence is TGTGCCAGCAGTTTAGAGCACGGCTATGGCTACACCTTC.

This chain connects TRBV5-1 to TRBJ2-7; no clear D. Germline values: CDR1 SGHRS, CDR2 YFSETQ. Trimming took 0 bases from V and 2 from J, leaving 15 bases between them. CDR3 size: 16 residues. For the CDR3, the DNA is TGCGCCAGCAGCTTGGTCTCGTCCTTTCCAACCTACGAGCAGTACTTC. Its translation: CASSLVSSFPTYEQYF.

CDR3 region: CASSRQVYTEAFF. The CDR3, as DNA: TGTGCCAGCAGTCGACAGGTTTACACTGAAGCTTTCTTT. The chain uses TRBV9 and TRBJ1-1; tentatively, D is TRBD1 (6 bases). V shed 5 bases and J shed 3 bases, with 11 bases lying between them. Germline CDR1 is SGDLS and CDR2 is YYNGEE. The CDR3 runs 13 residues.

In nucleotides, the CDR3 is TGTGCCAGCAGCGCGCGACAGGGCATCAATCAGCCCCAGCATTTT. Amino acids: CASSARQGINQPQHF. This chain connects TRBV7-2 to TRBJ1-5; 7 bases are a match to TRBD1. Germline loops: CDR1 SGHTA, CDR2 FQGNSA. J was trimmed by 3 bases and V by 5 bases; bases with no gene match: 7. The length of the CDR3 is 15 residues. Together with reference TRBV7-2 and TRBJ1-5, the CDR3 gives the full variable domain: GAGVSQSPSNKVTEKGKDVELRCDPISGHTALYWYRQSLGQGLEFLIYFQGNSAPDKSGLPSDRFSAERTGGSVSTLTIQRTQQEDSAVYLCASSARQGINQPQHFGDGTRLSIL.

The chain combines TRBV19 with TRBJ1-2; D is possibly TRBD1 (5 bases). V was clipped by 6 bases and J by 4 bases, with 18 bases between them. The CDR3 consists of 15 residues. Germline values: CDR1 LNHDA, CDR2 SQIVND (reference sequence). The chain's CDR3 is CASSFDGHYSYGYTF. The CDR3 coding sequence is TGTGCCAGTAGCTTCGACGGACACTATAGCTATGGCTACACCTTC. Full variable domain (missing parts from reference TRBV19 and TRBJ1-2): DGGITQSPKYLFRKEGQNVTLSCEQNLNHDAMYWYRQDPGQGLRLIYYSQIVNDFQKGDIAEGYSVSREKKESFPLTVTSAQKNPTAFYLCASSFDGHYSYGYTFGSGTRLTVV.

The table lists this clone with a count of one. The gene calls are TRBV3-1 (or the pseudogene TRBV3-2) and TRBJ2-7; weak D call: TRBD2 (6 bases). V gave up 1 base and J gave up 0 bases, with 13 bases separating them. Germline V lookup: CDR1 LGHDT, CDR2 YNNKEL (reference sequence). This CDR3 contains 16 residues. CDR3 region: CASSQGFGTYSYEQYF. The CDR3 region has the DNA TGTGCCAGCAGCCAAGGGTTTGGGACTTACTCCTACGAGCAGTACTTC.

V usage is TRBV3-1 (or the pseudogene TRBV3-2) and J usage is TRBJ2-5; D could derive from TRBD1 or TRBD2 (6 bases each). The germline V gene has CDR1 LGHDT and CDR2 YNNKEL (reference sequence). Trimming stripped 2 bases from V and 5 bases from J, with 15 bases between. The CDR3 loop spans 15 amino acids. CDR3 in DNA: TGTGCCAGCAGCCAAAACAGGCTAGGGGGGGAGACCCAGTACTTC. This sequence encodes CASSQNRLGGETQYF.

The CDR3 sequence is CASSSGTGPRRRVEQYF. CDR3 in DNA: TGTGCCAGCAGCTCTGGGACAGGTCCGCGGCGGAGGGTCGAGCAGTACTTC. The chain carries TRBV5-6 and TRBJ2-7, with 8 bases that match TRBD1. The CDR3 is 17 residues long. Germline lookup yields CDR1 SGHDT and CDR2 YYEEEE. Losses at the gene ends were 3 bases for V and 6 bases for J; bases not matched to a gene: 17.

This chain connects TRBV5-6 to TRBJ2-1; 7 bases fit TRBD1. Germline V CDR1 and CDR2: SGHDT, YYEEEE. V lost 2 bases to trimming and J lost 8 bases; unmatched junction nucleotides: 16. The CDR3 covers 17 residues. The CDR3 sequence: CASSFGQVGFYWDEQFF. Here the CDR3 DNA reads TGTGCCAGCAGCTTTGGACAGGTGGGATTCTATTGGGATGAGCAGTTCTTC. Filled out from reference TRBV5-6 and TRBJ2-1, the complete variable domain reads DAGVTQSPTHLIKTRGQQVTLRCSPKSGHDTVSWYQQALGQGPQFIFQYYEEEERQRGNFPDRFSGHQFPNYSSELNVNALLLGDSALYLCASSFGQVGFYWDEQFFGPGTRLTVL.

The chain is built from TRBV5-4 and TRBJ1-5, with D hard to call. V lost 4 bases to trimming and J lost 5 bases, with 7 bases between them. The CDR3 consists of 12 residues. CDR1 and CDR2 from the germline V gene are SGHNT and YYREEE (reference sequence). The CDR3 loop is CASSKGDQPQHF. In nucleotides, the CDR3 is TGTGCCAGCAGCAAAGGCGATCAGCCCCAGCATTTT.

This clone has only a few counts. The CDR3 sequence is CAWSQAGYNSPLHF. The CDR3 DNA reads as TGTGCCTGGAGTCAGGCAGGTTATAATTCACCCCTCCACTTT. V usage is TRBV30 and J usage is TRBJ1-6, with D unresolved. Germline lookup yields CDR1 GTSNPN and CDR2 SVGIG (reference sequence). The V end lost 2 bases, the J end lost 4 bases, and 9 bases lay between the germline ends. This CDR3 contains 14 residues.

J is TRBJ2-1 and V is TRBV24-1, with a possible D match to TRBD2 (7 bases). The length of the CDR3 is 15 residues. Trimming took off 11 bases at V and 3 bases at J, with 19 bases between the two ends. Germline CDR1 KGHDR, CDR2 SFDVKD. CDR3 DNA: TGTGCCATATCGGGTGGGGAGGGGGGCTACAATGAGCAGTTCTTC. Residues: CAISGGEGGYNEQFF.

V usage is TRBV6-5 and J usage is TRBJ2-7, with 7 positions matching TRBD2. Per the germline V gene, CDR1 is MNHEY and CDR2 is SVGAGI. The CDR3 length is 16 residues. V lost 2 bases and J lost 1; bases outside the gene matches: 8. The CDR3 loop is CASSYPLGGSSYEQYF. Written as DNA, the CDR3 is TGTGCCAGCAGTTACCCGCTGGGAGGGAGTTCCTACGAGCAGTACTTC.

The chain is built from TRBV18 and TRBJ2-3; TRBD1 might be the D (5 bases). Germline CDR1 and CDR2: KGHSH and LQKENI. Trimming removed 3 bases at V and 1 base at J, with 11 bases between. The CDR3 spans 15 residues. In DNA form, the CDR3 reads TGTGCCAGCTCACCCCAGGGCCCGGGCACAGATACGCAGTATTTT. It translates to CASSPQGPGTDTQYF.